These 13 T cell receptor beta chains were sequenced from one sample in a study of blood T cell repertoires in COVID-19. Repertoires were generated with immunoSEQ multiplex PCR, while TCRdb's copy carries only in-frame clones and drops some. The sample includes 490,000 or so clones, approximately 88% of them seen just once. Sample: PBMCs or T cells enriched from blood (not recorded which). These receptors all come from a woman in her thirties or forties who had recovered from COVID-19.

This clone has only a few counts. This chain links TRBV3-1 (or the pseudogene TRBV3-2) with TRBJ1-1; no clear D gene. CDR1 LGHDT and CDR2 YNNKEL come from the germline V gene (reference sequence). V was shortened by 2 bases and J by 4 bases, with 5 bases between the two germline ends. This CDR3 contains 12 residues. The CDR3 here is CASSQSVTEAFF. The CDR3 nucleotides are TGTGCCAGCAGCCAAAGCGTCACTGAAGCTTTCTTT.

This clone was recorded only once. The chain couples TRBV9 to TRBJ2-1; tentatively, D is TRBD2 (6 bases). Germline lookup yields CDR1 SGDLS and CDR2 YYNGEE. The CDR3 runs to 16 residues. The V gene lost 0 bases and the J gene lost 6 bases, with 16 bases spanning the gap. The CDR3 DNA reads TGTGCCAGCAGCGTAGCTGCGGGAATCCAGGGCAATGAGCAGTTCTTC. Protein sequence: CASSVAAGIQGNEQFF.

The count of this clone is one. The chain couples TRBV7-9 to TRBJ1-1; D is unclear. Germline V gene lookup returns CDR1 SEHNR and CDR2 FQNEAQ (reference sequence). Deletions cut 1 base from V and 4 bases from J, with 7 bases between. The CDR3 consists of 13 residues. The CDR3 here is CASSLEVATEAFF. CDR3 in DNA: TGTGCCAGCAGCTTAGAAGTGGCCACTGAAGCTTTCTTT.

The chain recombines TRBV25-1 with TRBJ1-4; D unresolved. The V end was cut by 5 bases, the J end by 6 bases, with 16 bases between. Looked up from germline, CDR1 is MGHDK and CDR2 is SYGVNS. The CDR3 is made up of 15 amino acids. CDR3: CASSRTGGLYEKLFF. The CDR3 nucleotides are TGTGCCAGCAGTAGAACCGGCGGACTATATGAAAAACTGTTTTTT.

This clone was detected only once. V gene TRBV6-1 combines with J gene TRBJ2-5, with 8 bases identical to TRBD1. CDR1 MNHNS and CDR2 SASEGT come from the germline V gene. V dropped 0 bases and J dropped 2; count of bases not matched to a gene: 8. This CDR3 region has 17 residues. The CDR3 nucleotides are TGTGCCAGCAGTGAAGCAACCTCGACAGGGGAGCAAGAGACCCAGTACTTC. It is translated as CASSEATSTGEQETQYF.

This rearrangement joins TRBV19 to TRBJ1-2, with D unresolved. Germline V gene sequence: CDR1 LNHDA, CDR2 SQIVND (reference sequence). V lost 1 base and J 3 bases, leaving 9 bases between the germline ends. The CDR3 sequence is 14 residues long. The CDR3 region is CASSIANGDYGYTF. CDR3 nucleotides: TGTGCCAGTAGTATAGCTAACGGAGACTATGGCTACACCTTC.

V is TRBV7-9 and J is TRBJ1-1, with D possibly being TRBD1 (5 bases). The CDR3 covers 15 residues. The V and J ends lost 3 bases and 2 bases respectively, with 13 bases between them. Germline lookup yields CDR1 SEHNR and CDR2 FQNEAQ (reference sequence). CDR3 region: CASSLRQKRNTEAFF. The CDR3 DNA reads as TGTGCCAGCAGCTTGAGACAGAAAAGAAACACTGAAGCTTTCTTT.

The rearrangement joins TRBV11-2 to TRBJ2-7; D is unclear. V gave up 3 bases and J gave up 2 bases, with 11 bases separating them. The CDR3 is 14 residues long. Germline CDR1 and CDR2: SGHAT and FQNNGV. CDR3 nucleotide sequence: TGTGCCAGCAGCTTCTTCAGCGAAACCTACGAGCAGTACTTC. Translating gives CASSFFSETYEQYF.

This chain connects TRBV24-1 to TRBJ1-5; TRBD1 aligns across 7 bases. The CDR3 totals 14 residues. J lost 5 bases, V lost 12 bases, and 12 bases had no gene match. Germline CDR1 and CDR2: KGHDR and SFDVKD. The CDR3 DNA is TGTGCCCCTCCCGCGAGGGGGCTCGATCAGCCCCAGCATTTT. As protein: CAPPARGLDQPQHF.

This chain's CDR3 is CASSRTLAGRETQYF. CDR3 nucleotide sequence: TGTGCCAGCAGCCGAACTCTAGCGGGAAGGGAGACCCAGTACTTC. V usage is TRBV14 and J usage is TRBJ2-5; TRBD2 matches 9 bases. Germline V CDR1 and CDR2: SGHDN, FVKESK. With V trimmed by 4 bases and J by 5 bases, 8 bases remained unmatched. The CDR3 has 15 amino acids.

This chain links TRBV18 with TRBJ1-1; 8 nucleotides line up with TRBD1. Trimming cost V 0 bases and J 2 bases; bases outside gene matches: 5. The CDR3 runs to 16 residues. Germline V gene lookup returns CDR1 KGHSH and CDR2 LQKENI. CDR3 nucleotides: TGTGCCAGCTCACCACCGAGACAGGGGTTAAACACTGAAGCTTTCTTT. Its protein product is CASSPPRQGLNTEAFF. Full variable domain (remainder filled in from reference TRBV18 and TRBJ1-1): NAGVMQNPRHLVRRRGQEARLRCSPMKGHSHVYWYRQLPEEGLKFMVYLQKENIIDESGMPKERFSAEFPKEGPSILRIQQVVRGDSAAYFCASSPPRQGLNTEAFFGQGTRLTVV.

The chain employs TRBV20-1 and TRBJ2-7; 8 bases are a match to TRBD2. Germline V gene sequence: CDR1 DFQATT, CDR2 SNEGSKA (reference sequence). The CDR3 spans 15 residues. V lost 3 bases and J lost 2; bases outside the gene matches: 9. CDR3 nucleotides: TGCAGTGCTAGTCCGGGGGGGTATAATACCTACGAGCAGTACTTC. As protein: CSASPGGYNTYEQYF.

This sequence joins TRBV7-8 and TRBJ1-5, with a possible D match to TRBD1 (6 bases). V was shortened by 3 bases and J by 3 bases, with 12 bases between the two germline ends. Germline CDR1 is SGHVS and CDR2 is FQNEAQ. CDR3 size: 15 residues. In nucleotides, the CDR3 is TGTGCCAGCAGCTTCAAGACAGGCTTCAATCAGCCCCAGCATTTT. Residues: CASSFKTGFNQPQHF.